The present T cell receptor beta chain was sequenced within a study of lymphopenia after photon versus proton radiotherapy. Study findings and constraints: Photon-treated patients lost naive T cells and TCR diversity; proton-treated stayed stable. In patients who died, overall survival fell as post-nadir TCR diversity dropped more.

Sequenced by immunoSEQ multiplex PCR; TCRdb stores in-frame clones only, minus some. Here the sample spans 20,000 to 25,000 clones, 80% to 95% being singletons. This clone was seen just once. What it binds is not known. Losses at the gene ends were 0 bases for V and 4 bases for J; bases not matched to a gene: 8. The germline CDR1 and CDR2 sequences are LNHDA and SQIVND (reference sequence). The CDR3 runs to 17 residues. The V and J genes are TRBV19 and TRBJ2-1; 8 bases map to TRBD2. The TCR comes from a woman in her 70s with pancreatic cancer. Some clones in this sample may be carry-over from other donors' samples. Sequences were derived from peripheral blood, sampled from a patient treated with proton-based radiotherapy. The DNA of the CDR3 is TGTGCCAGTAGTATAGATAGCGGGAATAGTAGGTACAATGAGCAGTTCTTC. Encoded protein: CASSIDSGNSRYNEQFF.